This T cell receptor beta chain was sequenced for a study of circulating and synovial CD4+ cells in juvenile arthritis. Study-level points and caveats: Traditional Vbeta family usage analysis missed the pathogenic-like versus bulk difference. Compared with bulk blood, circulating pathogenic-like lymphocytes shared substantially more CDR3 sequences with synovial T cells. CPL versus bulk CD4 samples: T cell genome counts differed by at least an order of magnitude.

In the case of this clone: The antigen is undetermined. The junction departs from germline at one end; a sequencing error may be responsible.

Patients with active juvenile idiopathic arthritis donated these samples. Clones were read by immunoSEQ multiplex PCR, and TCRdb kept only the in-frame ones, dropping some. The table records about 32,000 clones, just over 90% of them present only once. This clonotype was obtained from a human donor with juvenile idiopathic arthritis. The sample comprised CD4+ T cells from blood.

The CDR3 sequence: CASSPQGAGTGKLFF. CDR3 DNA: TGTGCCAGCAGTCCTCAGGGGGCGGGGACCGGGAAGCTGTTTTTT. The genes are TRBV6-5 and TRBJ2-2, with 8 bases identical to TRBD1. The CDR3 consists of 15 residues. Germline CDR1 is MNHEY and CDR2 is SVGAGI.